This T cell receptor (beta chain) was documented in a study of blood T cell repertoires in COVID-19. Produced via immunoSEQ multiplex PCR; TCRdb's table is partial and in-frame only. The table includes 200,000 to 250,000 clones, 88% detected once. V was shortened by 3 bases and J by 2 bases, with 7 bases between the two germline ends. CDR3 length: 13 amino acids. Germline CDR1 PRHDT, CDR2 FYEKMQ (reference sequence). This TCR was recovered from a man in his sixties or seventies with acute or convalescent COVID-19. The sample consisted of peripheral blood. This chain joins TRBV13 and TRBJ2-5; a weak D match, TRBD1 (6 bases). The CDR3 loop reads CASSLDRQETQYF. The CDR3 DNA follows: TGTGCCAGCAGCTTGGACAGACAAGAGACCCAGTACTTC.